This T cell receptor beta chain was captured by sequencing in a study of T cells after yellow fever vaccination. The CDR3 is made up of 15 amino acids. With 3 bases removed from V and 4 bases from J, the gap between germline ends came to 14 bases. Germline CDR1 is MNHEY and CDR2 is SMNVEV (reference sequence). A word on this clonotype: Its specificity is unknown.

UMIs were added to TCR cDNA along with a universal primer site when it was made by 5'RACE template switching. One entry per CDR3 protein results from TCRdb running MiXCR on the 5' RACE reads. The sample has approximately 610,000 distinct CDR3 sequences, roughly a sixth seen once. Study outcomes and limitations: The secondary response showed a weaker magnitude and a faster peak, day 5 versus 15. After the booster, about 95% of CD4 and about nine tenths of CD8 primary-response clones were re-detected.

V and J are TRBV27 and TRBJ2-3; D is perhaps TRBD2 (7 bases). The receptor comes from a young man who received the YFV17D yellow fever vaccine. Here the sequenced sample was PBMCs, taken about 5 days after the first yellow fever vaccination. The CDR3 DNA sequence: TGTGCCAGCAGTTTTGGGGGGGCCCCGCCAGATACGCAGTATTTT. Protein: CASSFGGAPPDTQYF.